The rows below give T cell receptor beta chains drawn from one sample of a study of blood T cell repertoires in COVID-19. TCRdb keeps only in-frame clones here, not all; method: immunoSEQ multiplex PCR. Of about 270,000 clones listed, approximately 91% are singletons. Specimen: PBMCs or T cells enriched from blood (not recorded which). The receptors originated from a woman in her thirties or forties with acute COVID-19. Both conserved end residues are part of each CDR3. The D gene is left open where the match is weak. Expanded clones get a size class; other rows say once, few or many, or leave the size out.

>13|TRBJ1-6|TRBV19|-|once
TGTGCCAGTAGTATAGTCGAGAGTTCACCCCTCCACTTT
CASSIVESSPLHF
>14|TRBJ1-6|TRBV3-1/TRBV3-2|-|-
TGTGCCAGCAGCCAAAGTAGAGGGAATTCACCCCTCCACTTT
CASSQSRGNSPLHF
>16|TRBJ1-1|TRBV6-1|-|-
TGTGCCAGCAGTGAAGCGCTCGCAGGGTGGAACACTGAAGCTTTCTTT
CASSEALAGWNTEAFF
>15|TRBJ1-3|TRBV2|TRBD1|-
TGTGCCAGCAGTAGCCAGGGGGACTCTGGAAACACCATATATTTT
CASSSQGDSGNTIYF
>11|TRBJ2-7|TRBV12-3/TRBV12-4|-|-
TGTGCCAGCAGTCGGGCCTACGAGCAGTACTTC
CASSRAYEQYF
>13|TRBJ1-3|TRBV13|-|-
TGTGCCAGCAGCTTATACACTGGAAACACCATATATTTT
CASSLYTGNTIYF
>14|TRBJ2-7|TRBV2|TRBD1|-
TGTGCCAGCAGAATCGGGACAGGGAGCTACGAGCAGTACTTC
CASRIGTGSYEQYF
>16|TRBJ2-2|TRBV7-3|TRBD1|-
TGTGCCAGCAGCTTGAACGGACAGGGCAACACCGGGGAGCTGTTTTTT
CASSLNGQGNTGELFF
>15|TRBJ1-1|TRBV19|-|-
TGTGCCAGTAGTATAGATCGGGGGGCAGTCGGTGGAGCTTTCTTT
CASSIDRGAVGGAFF
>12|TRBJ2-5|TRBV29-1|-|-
TGCAGCGATCGGGGTCCCTCGGAGACCCAGTACTTC
CSDRGPSETQYF
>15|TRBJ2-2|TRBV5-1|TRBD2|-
TGCGCCAGCAGCTTGGCCCTAGCGGGGGGAAGGGAGCTGTTTTTT
CASSLALAGGRELFF
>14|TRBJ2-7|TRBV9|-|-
TGTGCCAGCAGCCCCACCCAATCAACGGGGGAGCAGTACTTC
CASSPTQSTGEQYF
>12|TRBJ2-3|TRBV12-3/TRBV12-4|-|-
TGTGCCAGTGGCGGTGCCACAGATACGCAGTATTTT
CASGGATDTQYF
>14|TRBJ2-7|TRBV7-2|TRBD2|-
TGTGCCAGCAGCTATACTAGCGTGAGCTACGAGCAGTACTTC
CASSYTSVSYEQYF
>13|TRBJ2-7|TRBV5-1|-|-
TGCGCCAGCAGCTTGGTGGGGACATGGGAGCAGTACTTC
CASSLVGTWEQYF
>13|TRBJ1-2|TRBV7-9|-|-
TGTGCCAGCAGCCCCGGGGACTACTATGGCTACACCTTC
CASSPGDYYGYTF
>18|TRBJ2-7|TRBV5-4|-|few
TGTGCCAGCAGCACTGGCGTAGGTCAGGGGCCATCTACAAGGGAGCAGTACTTC
CASSTGVGQGPSTREQYF
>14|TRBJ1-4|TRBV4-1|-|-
TGCGCCAGCAGCCAAGTAAGCTCTAATGAAAAACTGTTTTTT
CASSQVSSNEKLFF
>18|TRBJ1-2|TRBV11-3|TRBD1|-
TGTGCCAGCAGCCTCAGGGTTTTAGGACAGGGGACGGGCTATGGCTACACCTTC
CASSLRVLGQGTGYGYTF
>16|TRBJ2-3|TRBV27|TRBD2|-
TGTGCCAGCAAAACTAGCGTGGACATTAGCACAGATACGCAGTATTTT
CASKTSVDISTDTQYF
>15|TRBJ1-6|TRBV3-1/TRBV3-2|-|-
TGTGCCAGCAGCCAAGATGACAGAGAGAATTCACCCCTCCACTTT
CASSQDDRENSPLHF
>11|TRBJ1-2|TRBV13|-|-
TGTGCCAGCAGCGGGACATACGGCTACACCTTC
CASSGTYGYTF
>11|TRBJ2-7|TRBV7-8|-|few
TGTGCCAGCAGCCTCACCTACGAGCAGTACTTC
CASSLTYEQYF
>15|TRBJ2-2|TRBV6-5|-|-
TGTGCCAGCAGTTTTCGGACTTCTAACACCGGGGAGCTGTTTTTT
CASSFRTSNTGELFF
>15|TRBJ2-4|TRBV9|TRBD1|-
TGTGCCAGCAGCGCGGGACAGGGGGCTTCAGGCATTCAGTACTTC
CASSAGQGASGIQYF
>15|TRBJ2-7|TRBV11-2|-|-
TGTGCCAGCAGCTTAGCTCACAGGAGTTCCTACGAGCAGTACTTC
CASSLAHRSSYEQYF
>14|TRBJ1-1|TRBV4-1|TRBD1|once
TGCGCCAGCAACCTATGGACAGGGCACACTGAAGCTTTCTTT
CASNLWTGHTEAFF
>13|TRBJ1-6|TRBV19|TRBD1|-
TGTGCCAGTAGTCCGGGACAGGCTTCACCCCTCCACTTT
CASSPGQASPLHF
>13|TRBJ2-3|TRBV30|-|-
TGTGCCGTCTCAGGAAATAACACAGATACGCAGTATTTT
CAVSGNNTDTQYF